The 16 T cell receptor beta chains in this list originate from one sample, sequenced in a study of OX40 agonist ivuxolimab in advanced cancers. Generated by immunoSEQ multiplex PCR, the TCRdb table keeps only in-frame clones and is missing some. The table lists about 100,000 clones, 90% of them singletons. The sequences come from CD4+ or CD8+ T cells sorted from blood, collected in a trial of the OX40 agonist ivuxolimab. The receptors derive from an adult with an advanced solid tumor such as melanoma, head and neck, liver or kidney cancer.

V and J are TRBV7-9 and TRBJ2-1; tentative D call: TRBD1 (6 bases). Germline values: CDR1 SEHNR, CDR2 FQNEAQ (reference sequence). Trimming removed 5 bases from V and 6 bases from J, with 14 bases in between. The CDR3 is made up of 14 amino acids. CDR3 sequence reads: CASSPPQGFNEQFF. DNA for the CDR3: TGTGCCAGCAGCCCCCCGCAGGGGTTCAATGAGCAGTTCTTC.

The J gene is TRBJ2-7, the V gene TRBV7-6; D may be TRBD1 (6 bases). Looked up from germline, CDR1 is SGHVS and CDR2 is FNYEAQ. Trimming removed 1 base at V and 4 bases at J, with 14 bases between. This CDR3 region has 15 residues. For the CDR3, the DNA is TGTGCCAGCAGCTTAGTTCCAGGGGCTTTGTACGAGCAGTACTTC. This translates into CASSLVPGALYEQYF. The whole variable domain, remainder taken from reference TRBV7-6 and TRBJ2-7, is GAGVSQSPRYKVTKRGQDVALRCDPISGHVSLYWYRQALGQGPEFLTYFNYEAQQDKSGLPNDRFSAERPEGSISTLTIQRTEQRDSAMYRCASSLVPGALYEQYFGPGTRLTVT.

The chain is built from TRBV19 and TRBJ1-4; 7 bases line up with TRBD1. CDR3 length: 15 amino acids. The trim removed 5 bases at V and 7 bases at J, leaving 10 bases unmatched. In germline, CDR1 is LNHDA, CDR2 SQIVND (reference sequence). DNA for the CDR3: TGTGCCAGTAGTCCCTCCGGGACAGCAATTGAAAAACTGTTTTTT. Protein sequence: CASSPSGTAIEKLFF.

This chain links TRBV28 with TRBJ1-5; a possible D gene is TRBD1 (6 bases). The V end was cut by 7 bases, the J end by 4 bases, with 14 bases between. The CDR3 is made up of 14 amino acids. Per germline, CDR1 MDHEN and CDR2 SYDVKM. The CDR3 DNA follows: TGTGCCAGCATTACAGGGATCCCGAATCAGCCCCAGCATTTT. Translated, it gives CASITGIPNQPQHF.

CDR3 amino acids: CASSRDRDSPLHF. DNA of the CDR3: TGTGCCAGCAGCCGCGACAGGGACTCACCCCTCCACTTT. This chain connects TRBV7-9 to TRBJ1-6; 7 bases fit TRBD1. The CDR3 sequence is 13 residues long. Trimming removed 5 bases from V and 10 bases from J; junction bases left unmatched: 5. Germline V gives CDR1 SEHNR, CDR2 FQNEAQ (reference sequence).

This sequence joins TRBV27 and TRBJ2-1; no definite D call. V dropped 5 bases and J dropped 0 bases, with 17 bases sitting between them. Germline values: CDR1 MNHEY, CDR2 SMNVEV (reference sequence). CDR3 length: 17 amino acids. In nucleotides, the CDR3 is TGTGCCAGCAGTAAATCTCGGATATCAAGCTCCTACAATGAGCAGTTCTTC. Its protein is CASSKSRISSSYNEQFF.

This chain connects TRBV7-6 to TRBJ2-3; maybe TRBD1 (6 bases). The ends were cut back, 5 bases at V and 4 bases at J, with 16 bases in the middle. In germline, CDR1 is SGHVS, CDR2 FNYEAQ. CDR3 length equals 15 residues. The CDR3 coding sequence is TGTGCCAGCAGCATCTCCCTAGGGGGACCAGATACGCAGTATTTT. Amino acid sequence: CASSISLGGPDTQYF.

This chain links TRBV28 with TRBJ1-6; 10 positions agree with TRBD1. The germline V gene encodes CDR1 MDHEN and CDR2 SYDVKM. V was clipped by 6 bases and J by 7 bases; unmatched bases: 9. There are 16 residues in the CDR3. CDR3 DNA sequence: TGTGCCAGCAGGGGGCCCGCGGGACAGGGGAATTCACCCCTCCACTTT. Translation gives CASRGPAGQGNSPLHF.

The rearrangement links TRBV7-9 to TRBJ2-7; TRBD1 agrees at 7 bases. Per germline, CDR1 SEHNR and CDR2 FQNEAQ (reference sequence). The CDR3 length is 14 residues. V was pared by 5 bases and J by 2 bases, with 6 bases of the junction left unmatched. CDR3 region: CASSRGQTAYEQYF. CDR3 DNA sequence: TGTGCCAGCAGCCGGGGACAGACTGCCTACGAGCAGTACTTC.

V and J are TRBV25-1 and TRBJ2-5; 9 positions agree with TRBD1. CDR1 and CDR2 from the germline V gene are MGHDK and SYGVNS. This CDR3 is built from 15 residues. Trimming took 4 bases from V and 5 from J; bases not matched to a gene: 8. DNA of the CDR3: TGTGCCAGCAGTGGGCGTGGCGGGACAGGGGAGACCCAGTACTTC. Protein: CASSGRGGTGETQYF.

The sample holds one count of this clone. V and J are TRBV30 and TRBJ2-2, with 10 nucleotides matching TRBD2. CDR1 and CDR2 from the germline V gene are GTSNPN and SVGIG (reference sequence). The CDR3 totals 14 residues. Unmatched junction bases numbered 7, after V lost 4 bases and J lost 8 bases. Written as DNA, the CDR3 is TGTGCCTGGAATTTCGGACTAGCGGCTGGGGAGCTGTTTTTT. It yields the protein CAWNFGLAAGELFF.

This chain uses TRBV28 with TRBJ2-7, with D perhaps matching TRBD1 (6 bases). This CDR3 spans 13 amino acids. Trimming pared 7 bases from V and 4 bases from J, leaving 14 bases between. CDR1 is MDHEN and CDR2 is SYDVKM in the germline V gene. CDR3 sequence reads: CASTPGQPYEQYF. CDR3 DNA: TGTGCCAGCACCCCGGGACAACCTTACGAGCAGTACTTC.

The chain has TRBV5-1 and TRBJ2-3; weak D call: TRBD2 (5 bases). The germline V gene encodes CDR1 SGHRS and CDR2 YFSETQ. CDR3 length equals 14 residues. Between the trimmed V and J ends, which lost 7 bases and 2 bases, there was a span of 14 bases. The CDR3 is CASLRALATDTQYF. Here the CDR3 DNA reads TGCGCCAGCCTTAGGGCCCTAGCCACAGATACGCAGTATTTT.

The chain links TRBV6-5 to TRBJ2-7; 8 bases are shared with TRBD2. The V gene end was trimmed by 0 bases and the J gene end by 4 bases; junction bases not matched to a gene: 5. Germline-derived CDR1 and CDR2 are MNHEY and SVGAGI. The CDR3 is made up of 15 amino acids. The CDR3 is CASSYSGSGTYEQYF. In DNA, the CDR3 is TGTGCCAGCAGTTACTCGGGTAGCGGGACATACGAGCAGTACTTC.

This clone was counted between two and nine times. The chain joins TRBV18 to TRBJ1-5, with 7 bases identical to TRBD1. Per the germline V gene, CDR1 is KGHSH and CDR2 is LQKENI. This CDR3 spans 17 amino acids. J gave up 0 bases and V 1 base, and 6 bases lay outside the gene matches. Written as DNA, the CDR3 is TGTGCCAGCTCACCACAAGGGACAGTGGGTAGCAATCAGCCCCAGCATTTT. The encoded protein is CASSPQGTVGSNQPQHF.

The chain has TRBV15 and TRBJ2-7, with 7 bases identical to TRBD1. Unmatched junction bases numbered 14, after V lost 5 bases and J lost 7 bases. Looked up from germline, CDR1 is LNHNV and CDR2 is YYDKDF (reference sequence). The CDR3 extends over 15 amino acids. CDR3 amino acids: CATSLTGNSYEEQYF. The CDR3 DNA follows: TGTGCCACCAGCTTGACAGGGAATTCTTACGAGGAGCAGTACTTC.